This TCR beta chain derives from a study of OX40 agonist ivuxolimab in advanced cancers. Study in general: Patients received ivuxolimab, an agonistic anti-OX40 (CD134) antibody.

Germline V CDR1 and CDR2: SGDLS, YYNGEE. V gave up 4 bases and J gave up 4 bases; unmatched junction bases: 9. The CDR3 runs to 17 residues. This clone was found once. Its antigen remains unknown. Assay: immunoSEQ multiplex PCR; the TCRdb copy retains only in-frame clones and omits some. The sample contains 48,000 or so clones, about three quarters of which appear only once. Notes on the study in general: The expanded peripheral T cells' antigen specificity was not determined.

At cycle 4 day 1, cycle 7 day 1, and baseline, blood was sampled. V usage is TRBV9 and J usage is TRBJ1-5; the match to TRBD1 covers 12 bases. The clonotype comes from an adult with an advanced solid tumor such as melanoma, head and neck, liver or kidney cancer. Sequencing used CD4+ or CD8+ T cells sorted from blood, obtained in a trial of the OX40 agonist ivuxolimab. CDR3: CASSPGQGAPGNQPQHF. The CDR3 coding sequence is TGTGCCAGCAGCCCGGGACAGGGGGCGCCGGGGAATCAGCCCCAGCATTTT. Drawing the rest from reference TRBV9 and TRBJ1-5, the complete variable domain is DSGVTQTPKHLITATGQRVTLRCSPRSGDLSVYWYQQSLDQGLQFLIQYYNGEERAKGNILERFSAQQFPDLHSELNLSSLELGDSALYFCASSPGQGAPGNQPQHFGDGTRLSIL.